Presented here are 12 T cell receptor beta chains from one specimen sequenced in a study of read filtering for tumor transcriptome and immune sequencing. Molecular barcoded adaptors covering alpha/delta and beta/gamma chains were used on roughly 400 ng RNA. TCRdb passed the reads through MiXCR, listing each CDR3 protein once. The profile covers some 50,000 distinct CDR3 sequences, with less than 20% appearing a single time and roughly 37% taken by the ten largest. Sequencing was done on a sample of a population of CD138-negative cells sorted from bone marrow. These receptors all come from a donor aged 40 or over with multiple myeloma.

The rearrangement uses TRBV29-1 and TRBJ1-1, with 8 bases fitting TRBD1. Germline lookup yields CDR1 SQVTM and CDR2 ANQGSEA. The V segment lost 8 bases and the J segment 14 bases; nucleotides outside the gene matches: 16. The CDR3 is 12 residues long. CDR3 sequence reads: CSSFRGDRGAFF. CDR3 DNA: TGCAGCTCCTTTAGGGGCGACAGGGGAGCCTTCTTT.

This clonotype was seen ten or more times. The CDR3 sequence: CSVGYRGEGEQFF. The CDR3 DNA reads TGCAGCGTTGGTTATAGGGGGGAGGGTGAGCAGTTCTTC. The chain carries TRBV29-1 and TRBJ2-1; D is possibly TRBD2 (7 bases). Germline lookup yields CDR1 SQVTM and CDR2 ANQGSEA. Trimming pared 4 bases from V and 9 bases from J, leaving 16 bases between. The CDR3 is made up of 13 amino acids.

The chain is built from TRBV2 and TRBJ1-2; tentatively, D is TRBD1 (6 bases). Germline V lookup: CDR1 SNHLY, CDR2 FYNNEI. The CDR3 totals 13 residues. V was shortened by 4 bases and J by 8 bases, with 14 bases between the two germline ends. The CDR3 DNA reads TGTGCCAGCAGTGGCGGGTGGGGGCAAGGCTACACCTTC. It encodes CASSGGWGQGYTF. Drawing the rest from reference TRBV2 and TRBJ1-2, the complete variable domain is EPEVTQTPSHQVTQMGQEVILRCVPISNHLYFYWYRQILGQKVEFLVSFYNNEISEKSEIFDDQFSVERPDGSNFTLKIRSTKLEDSAMYFCASSGGWGQGYTFGSGTRLTVV.

The V and J genes are TRBV20-1 and TRBJ2-3; D might be TRBD1 or TRBD2, each matching 6 bases. Germline CDR1 reads DFQATT; CDR2 reads SNEGSKA (reference sequence). CDR3 length equals 15 residues. The germline V and J ends were trimmed by 3 bases and 0 bases, with 13 bases remaining between them. CDR3 amino acids: CSASKSGASTDTQYF. The DNA for the CDR3 is TGCAGTGCTAGTAAATCGGGGGCTAGCACAGATACGCAGTATTTT.

This clonotype was picked up a small number of times. The V call is TRBV7-9, the J call TRBJ2-7; TRBD2 matches 10 bases. This CDR3 has 17 amino acids. Per the germline V gene, CDR1 is SEHNR and CDR2 is FQNEAQ (reference sequence). V was clipped by 5 bases and J by 0 bases; unmatched bases: 10. This CDR3 is CASSRGLAGEGSYEQYF. CDR3 nucleotides: TGTGCCAGCAGCCGGGGCCTAGCGGGAGAGGGCTCCTACGAGCAGTACTTC.

This clonotype was detected many times. V gene TRBV10-3 combines with J gene TRBJ1-1; TRBD1 might be the D (5 bases). The germline V gene has CDR1 ENHRY and CDR2 SYGVKD. V was trimmed by 6 bases and J by 5 bases, leaving 19 bases between them. The CDR3 is 15 residues long. The CDR3 DNA is TGTGCCATCAGGCCCTCCTTGGCAGGGAGTACTGAAGCTTTCTTT. Translated, it gives CAIRPSLAGSTEAFF.

This clonotype was seen more than once but under ten times. This may arise from a read error, as a much more abundant clone is one base away. The rearrangement links TRBV29-1 to TRBJ1-1; D is possibly TRBD1 (6 bases). Germline-derived CDR1 and CDR2 are SQVTM and ANQGSEA. The CDR3 loop spans 13 amino acids. This chain's CDR3 is CSVLTGLNTEALF. The DNA for the CDR3 is TGCAGCGTTCTGACAGGTTTGAACACTGAAGCTCTCTTT. Using reference TRBV29-1 and TRBJ1-1 for the parts outside the CDR3, the full variable domain is SAVISQKPSRDICQRGTSLTIQCQVDSQVTMMFWYRQQPGQSLTLIATANQGSEATYESGFVIDKFPISRPNLTFSTLTVSNMSPEDSSIYLCSVLTGLNTEALFGQGTRLTVV.

J is TRBJ1-5 and V is TRBV20-1; tentative D call: TRBD1 (6 bases). This CDR3 is built from 13 residues. Germline V CDR1 and CDR2: DFQATT, SNEGSKA (reference sequence). V shed 3 bases and J shed 1 base, with 7 bases lying between them. CDR3 bases: TGCAGTGCTAGGGACAGAAGCAATCAGCCCCAGCATTTT. As protein: CSARDRSNQPQHF.

This clonotype has a single count. This may be a read error: a much more frequent sequence differs by one nucleotide. The chain links TRBV5-1 to TRBJ1-1; D gene ambiguous. The CDR3 runs 13 residues. Germline-derived CDR1 and CDR2 are SGHRS and YFSETQ. V was pared by 5 bases and J by 1 base, with 9 bases between. CDR3 residues: CASSSMGNTEAFF. The CDR3 coding sequence is TGCGCCAGCAGTTCCATGGGGAACACTGAAGCTTTCTTT.

This clonotype was counted only a few times. CDR3 sequence: CASLGTGWNYGYTF. CDR3 DNA: TGTGCCAGCCTGGGCACAGGGTGGAACTATGGCTACACCTTC. This sequence joins TRBV12-3 or TRBV12-4 and TRBJ1-2, with D perhaps TRBD1 (6 bases). The CDR3 spans 14 residues. Between the trimmed V and J ends, which lost 8 bases and 2 bases, there was a span of 15 bases.

This clonotype was counted many times. The gene calls are TRBV18 and TRBJ1-4; D may be TRBD1 (5 bases). In germline, CDR1 is KGHSH, CDR2 LQKENI. With 3 bases removed from V and 7 bases from J, the gap between germline ends came to 12 bases. This CDR3 has 14 residues. CDR3 in DNA: TGTGCCAGCTCACCGAGCAGGGAAGCTGAAAAACTGTTTTTT. This gives the protein CASSPSREAEKLFF.

This clonotype has a count of ten or more. This chain joins TRBV7-3 and TRBJ2-1; D is possibly TRBD1 (5 bases). Germline assignment: CDR1 SGHTA and CDR2 FQGTGA. The CDR3 loop spans 14 amino acids. V shed 1 base and J shed 7 bases, with 11 bases lying between them. The CDR3 coding sequence is TGTGCCAGCAGCTTAATTGGGGCCGAGAATGAGCAGTTCTTC. Protein: CASSLIGAENEQFF.